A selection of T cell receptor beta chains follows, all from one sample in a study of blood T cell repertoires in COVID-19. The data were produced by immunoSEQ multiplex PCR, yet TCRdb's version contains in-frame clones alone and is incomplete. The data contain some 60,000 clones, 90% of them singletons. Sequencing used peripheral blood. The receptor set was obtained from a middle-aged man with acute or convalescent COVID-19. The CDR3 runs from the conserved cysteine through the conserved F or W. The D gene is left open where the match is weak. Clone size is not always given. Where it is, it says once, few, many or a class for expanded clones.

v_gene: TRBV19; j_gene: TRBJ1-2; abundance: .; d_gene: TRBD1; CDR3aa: CASSAGQGNGYTF; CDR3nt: TGTGCCAGTAGTGCCGGACAGGGGAATGGCTACACCTTC
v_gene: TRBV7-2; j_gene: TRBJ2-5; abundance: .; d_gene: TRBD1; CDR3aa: CASSPGQFGETQYF; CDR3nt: TGTGCCAGCAGCCCGGGACAGTTCGGAGAGACCCAGTACTTC
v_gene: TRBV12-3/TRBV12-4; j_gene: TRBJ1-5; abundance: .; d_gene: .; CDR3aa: CASSLSRVQPQHF; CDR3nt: TGTGCCAGCAGTTTATCGAGGGTACAGCCCCAGCATTTT
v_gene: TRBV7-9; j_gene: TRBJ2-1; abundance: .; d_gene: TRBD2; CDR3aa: CASSLGEPAGGPSEQFF; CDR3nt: TGTGCCAGCAGCTTAGGAGAGCCGGCGGGAGGGCCTTCTGAGCAGTTCTTC
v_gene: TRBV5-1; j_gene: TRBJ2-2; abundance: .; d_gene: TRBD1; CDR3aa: CASSSSRTGGTNTGELFF; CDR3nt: TGCGCCAGCAGCTCTTCTAGGACAGGGGGCACGAACACCGGGGAGCTGTTTTTT
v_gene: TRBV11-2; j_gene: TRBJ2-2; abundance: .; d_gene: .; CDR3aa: CASRKGENTGELFF; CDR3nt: TGTGCCAGCAGAAAAGGGGAGAACACCGGGGAGCTGTTTTTT
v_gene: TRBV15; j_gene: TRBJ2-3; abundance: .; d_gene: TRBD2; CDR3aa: CATSRWTSGSRDTQYF; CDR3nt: TGTGCCACCAGCCGATGGACTAGCGGGAGTAGAGATACGCAGTATTTT
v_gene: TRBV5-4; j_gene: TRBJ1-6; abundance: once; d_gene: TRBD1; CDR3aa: CASSLGQGAGSPLHF; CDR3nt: TGTGCCAGCAGCTTGGGACAGGGGGCTGGTTCACCCCTCCACTTT
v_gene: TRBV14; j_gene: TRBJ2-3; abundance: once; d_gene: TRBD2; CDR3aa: CASSRDRGLLTDTQYF; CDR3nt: TGTGCCAGCAGCCGAGACCGGGGACTACTTACAGATACGCAGTATTTT
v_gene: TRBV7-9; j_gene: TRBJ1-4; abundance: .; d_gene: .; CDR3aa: CASSLEEDREKKLFF; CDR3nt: TGTGCCAGCAGCTTAGAGGAGGACCGTGAAAAAAAACTGTTTTTT
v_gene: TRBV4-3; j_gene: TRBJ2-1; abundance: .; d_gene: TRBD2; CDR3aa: CASSQKAAPGLAGYNEQFF; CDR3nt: TGCGCCAGCAGCCAAAAAGCGGCACCGGGACTAGCGGGCTACAATGAGCAGTTCTTC
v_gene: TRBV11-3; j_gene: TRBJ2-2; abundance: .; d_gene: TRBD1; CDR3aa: CASSLARQGTNTGELFF; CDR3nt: TGTGCCAGCAGCTTAGCACGACAGGGGACAAACACCGGGGAGCTGTTTTTT
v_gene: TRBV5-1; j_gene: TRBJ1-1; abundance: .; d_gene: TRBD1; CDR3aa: CASTGQGNTEAFF; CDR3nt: TGCGCCAGCACGGGACAGGGGAACACTGAAGCTTTCTTT
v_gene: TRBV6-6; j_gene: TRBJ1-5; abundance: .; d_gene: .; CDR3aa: CASSYSGGVGNQPQHF; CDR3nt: TGTGCCAGCAGTTACTCAGGAGGAGTCGGCAATCAGCCCCAGCATTTT
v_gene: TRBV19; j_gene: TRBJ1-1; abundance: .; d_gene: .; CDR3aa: CASSRGGRRGGEAFF; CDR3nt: TGTGCCAGCTCTAGGGGCGGCCGACGCGGGGGTGAAGCTTTCTTT
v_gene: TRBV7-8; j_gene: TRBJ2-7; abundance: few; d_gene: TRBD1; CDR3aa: CATKADRGAYEQYF; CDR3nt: TGTGCCACCAAAGCAGACAGGGGAGCCTACGAGCAGTACTTC
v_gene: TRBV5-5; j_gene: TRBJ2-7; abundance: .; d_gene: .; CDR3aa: CASSPVLSYEQYF; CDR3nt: TGTGCCAGCAGCCCCGTATTGTCCTACGAGCAGTACTTC
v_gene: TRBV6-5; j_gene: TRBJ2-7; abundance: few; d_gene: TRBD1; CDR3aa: CASSYSSGTGAYEQYF; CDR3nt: TGTGCCAGCAGTTACTCGAGTGGGACAGGGGCCTACGAGCAGTACTTC
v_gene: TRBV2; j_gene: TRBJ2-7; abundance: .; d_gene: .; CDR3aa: CASSVRGAKDEQYF; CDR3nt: TGTGCCAGCAGTGTCAGGGGCGCGAAGGATGAGCAGTACTTC
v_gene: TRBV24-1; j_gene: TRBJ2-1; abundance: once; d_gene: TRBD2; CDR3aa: CATSDATSGRGNEQFF; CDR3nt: TGTGCCACCAGTGACGCTACTAGCGGGAGGGGGAATGAGCAGTTCTTC
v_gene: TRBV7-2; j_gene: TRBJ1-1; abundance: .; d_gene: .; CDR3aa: CASSLGHGGQPEAFF; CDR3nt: TGTGCCAGCAGCTTAGGCCATGGAGGGCAGCCCGAAGCTTTCTTT
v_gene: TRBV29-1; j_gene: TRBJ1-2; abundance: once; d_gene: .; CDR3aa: CSGIVGGTGGYTF; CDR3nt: TGCAGCGGGATCGTGGGGGGTACTGGTGGCTACACCTTC
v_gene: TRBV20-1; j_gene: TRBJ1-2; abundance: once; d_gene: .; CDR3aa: CSARPSVFDTF; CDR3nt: TGCAGTGCTAGACCTTCCGTATTCGACACCTTC
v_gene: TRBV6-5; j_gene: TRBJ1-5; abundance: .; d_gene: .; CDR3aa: CASSRTVNQPQHF; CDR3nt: TGTGCCAGCAGCAGGACAGTCAATCAGCCCCAGCATTTT
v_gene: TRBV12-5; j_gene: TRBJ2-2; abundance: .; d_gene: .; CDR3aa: CASGSASFLESTGELFF; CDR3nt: TGTGCTAGTGGCTCTGCTAGTTTCCTCGAAAGTACCGGGGAGCTGTTTTTT
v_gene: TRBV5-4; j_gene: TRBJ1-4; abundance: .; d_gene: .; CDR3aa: CASSLAPRGEEKLFF; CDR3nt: TGTGCCAGCAGCTTGGCCCCCAGGGGAGAGGAAAAACTGTTTTTT
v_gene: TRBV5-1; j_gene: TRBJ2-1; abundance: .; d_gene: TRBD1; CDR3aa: CASSIQGATYNEQFF; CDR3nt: TGCGCCAGCAGCATACAGGGGGCTACCTACAATGAGCAGTTCTTC
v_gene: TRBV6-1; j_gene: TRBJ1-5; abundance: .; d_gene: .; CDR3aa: CASSEIPGTYSNQPQHF; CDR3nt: TGTGCCAGCAGTGAAATCCCGGGGACTTATAGCAATCAGCCCCAGCATTTT
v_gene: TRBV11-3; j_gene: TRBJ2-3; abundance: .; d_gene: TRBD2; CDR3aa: CASSPGTSGRREDTQYF; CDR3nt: TGTGCCAGCAGCCCAGGGACTAGCGGGAGACGAGAAGATACGCAGTATTTT
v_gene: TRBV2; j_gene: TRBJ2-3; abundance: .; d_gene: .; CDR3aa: CASSALGEEGDTQYF; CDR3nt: TGTGCCAGCAGTGCCCTGGGGGAGGAGGGAGATACGCAGTATTTT
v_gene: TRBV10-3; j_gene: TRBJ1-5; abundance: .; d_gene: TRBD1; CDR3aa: CASRTGVNQPQHF; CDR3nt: TGTGCCAGCCGGACAGGGGTCAATCAGCCCCAGCATTTT
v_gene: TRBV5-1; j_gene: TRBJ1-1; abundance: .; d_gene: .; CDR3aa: CASSLATGNTEAFF; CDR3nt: TGCGCCAGCAGCTTGGCGACGGGGAACACTGAAGCTTTCTTT
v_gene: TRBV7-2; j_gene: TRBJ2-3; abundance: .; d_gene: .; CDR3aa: CASSLTPGDTQYF; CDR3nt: TGTGCCAGCAGCTTAACCCCGGGAGATACGCAGTATTTT
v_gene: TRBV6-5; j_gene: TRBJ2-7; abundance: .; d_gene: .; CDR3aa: CASRQQGNNEQYF; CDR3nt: TGTGCCAGCAGACAACAGGGTAACAACGAGCAGTACTTC
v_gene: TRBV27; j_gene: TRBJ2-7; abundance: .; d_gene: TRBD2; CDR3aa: CASSKRTSGAYSYEQYF; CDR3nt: TGTGCCAGCAGTAAACGGACTAGCGGGGCCTACTCCTACGAGCAGTACTTC
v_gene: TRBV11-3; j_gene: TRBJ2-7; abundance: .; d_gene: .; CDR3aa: CASSLAAYEQYF; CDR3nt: TGTGCCAGCAGCCTCGCGGCTTACGAGCAGTACTTC
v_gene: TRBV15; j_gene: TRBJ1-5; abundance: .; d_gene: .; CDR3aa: CATSQGFNQPQHF; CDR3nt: TGTGCCACCAGTCAGGGGTTCAATCAGCCCCAGCATTTT
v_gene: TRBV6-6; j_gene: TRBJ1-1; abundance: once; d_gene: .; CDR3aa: CASSYRNTEAFF; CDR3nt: TGTGCCAGCAGTTATAGGAACACTGAAGCTTTCTTT
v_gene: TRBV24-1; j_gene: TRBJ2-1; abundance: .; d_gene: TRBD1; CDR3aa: CATSDWDSSYNEQFF; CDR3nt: TGTGCCACCAGTGACTGGGACAGCTCCTACAATGAGCAGTTCTTC
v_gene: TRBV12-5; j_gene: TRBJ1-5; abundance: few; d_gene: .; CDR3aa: CASGLQEKTGKGGNQPQHF; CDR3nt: TGTGCTAGTGGTTTGCAAGAAAAGACGGGAAAAGGAGGCAATCAGCCCCAGCATTTT
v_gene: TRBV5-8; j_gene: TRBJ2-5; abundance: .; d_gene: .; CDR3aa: CASRSRERRETQYF; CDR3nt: TGTGCCAGCAGGTCTCGGGAGAGAAGGGAGACCCAGTACTTC
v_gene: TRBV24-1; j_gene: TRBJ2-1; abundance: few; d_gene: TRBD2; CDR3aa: CATSDGGLAGATYNEQFF; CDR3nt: TGTGCCACCAGTGATGGTGGACTAGCGGGAGCTACCTACAATGAGCAGTTCTTC
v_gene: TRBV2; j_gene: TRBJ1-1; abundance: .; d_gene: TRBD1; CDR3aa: CASSAPGTENTEAFF; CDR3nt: TGTGCCAGCAGTGCTCCCGGGACAGAGAACACTGAAGCTTTCTTT
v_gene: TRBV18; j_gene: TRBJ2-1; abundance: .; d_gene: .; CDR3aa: CASSPFQGTNEQFF; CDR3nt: TGTGCCAGCTCACCATTTCAGGGGACCAATGAGCAGTTCTTC
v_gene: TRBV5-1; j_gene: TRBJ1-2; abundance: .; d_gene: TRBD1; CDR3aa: CASNPGQGGYGYTF; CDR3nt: TGCGCCAGCAACCCCGGACAGGGGGGCTATGGCTACACCTTC
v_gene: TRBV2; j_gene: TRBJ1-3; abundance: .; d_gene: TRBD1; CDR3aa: CASGGTGSGNTIYF; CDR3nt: TGTGCCAGCGGTGGGACAGGCTCTGGAAACACCATATATTTT
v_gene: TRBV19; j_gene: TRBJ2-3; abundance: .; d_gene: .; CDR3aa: CASTVRTGTTDTQYF; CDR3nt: TGTGCCAGTACGGTTCGTACAGGGACAACAGATACGCAGTATTTT
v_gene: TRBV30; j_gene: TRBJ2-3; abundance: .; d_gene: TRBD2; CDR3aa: CARTSGRTWTDTQYF; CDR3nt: TGTGCCAGGACTAGCGGGAGGACGTGGACAGATACGCAGTATTTT
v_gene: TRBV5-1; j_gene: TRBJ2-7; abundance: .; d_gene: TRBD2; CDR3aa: CASSLGLAGGLAYEQYF; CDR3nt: TGCGCCAGCAGCTTGGGACTAGCGGGAGGATTGGCCTACGAGCAGTACTTC
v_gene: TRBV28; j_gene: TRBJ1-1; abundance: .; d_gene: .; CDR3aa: CASTRGGTRNTEAFF; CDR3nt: TGTGCCAGCACCCGGGGGGGGACGAGAAACACTGAAGCTTTCTTT
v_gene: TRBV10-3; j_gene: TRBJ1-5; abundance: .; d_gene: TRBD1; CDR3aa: CAIKRTGDNQPQHF; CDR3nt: TGTGCCATCAAAAGGACAGGCGACAATCAGCCCCAGCATTTT
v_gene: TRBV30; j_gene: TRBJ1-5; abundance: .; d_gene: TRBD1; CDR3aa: CAWTKTGDQPQHF; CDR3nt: TGTGCCTGGACCAAAACAGGGGATCAGCCCCAGCATTTT
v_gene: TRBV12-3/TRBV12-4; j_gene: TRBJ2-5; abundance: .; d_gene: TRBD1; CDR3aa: CASRSRDRVHF; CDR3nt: TGTGCCAGCAGAAGCCGGGACAGGGTCCACTTC
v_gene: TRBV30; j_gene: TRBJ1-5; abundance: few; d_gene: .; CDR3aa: CAWSDRGNQPQHF; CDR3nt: TGTGCCTGGAGTGATAGGGGGAATCAGCCCCAGCATTTT